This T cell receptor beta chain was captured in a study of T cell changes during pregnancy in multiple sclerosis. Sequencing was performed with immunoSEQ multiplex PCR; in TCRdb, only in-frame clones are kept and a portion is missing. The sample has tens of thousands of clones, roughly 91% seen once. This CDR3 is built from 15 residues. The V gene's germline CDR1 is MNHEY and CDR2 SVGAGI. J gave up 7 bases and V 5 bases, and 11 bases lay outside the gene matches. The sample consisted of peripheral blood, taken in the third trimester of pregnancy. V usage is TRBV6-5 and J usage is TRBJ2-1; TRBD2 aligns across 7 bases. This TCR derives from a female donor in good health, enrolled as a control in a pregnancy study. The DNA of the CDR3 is TGTGCCAGCAGTCAACCTAGCGGAACTACAAATGAGCAGTTCTTC. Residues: CASSQPSGTTNEQFF.